This T cell receptor (beta chain) was identified in a study of cytomegalovirus exposure and HLA in healthy donors. General study results and limits: It was 164 TCR beta chains that were listed as cytomegalovirus-associated.

Deletions cut 2 bases from V and 8 bases from J, with 9 bases between. The CDR3 has 12 residues. The germline gives CDR1 SEHNR, CDR2 FQNEAQ (reference sequence). Regarding this clone: Antigen specificity is unknown.

PCR was performed using 60 Vbeta and 13 Jbeta primers. Here immunoSEQ multiplex PCR was the method, and the copy in TCRdb shows in-frame clones only, minus some. The table lists around 120,000 clones, around 70% of them singletons. The clonotype originates from a woman aged 40 to 55 in good health and CMV-seropositive. The chain couples TRBV7-9 to TRBJ1-1; a possible D gene is TRBD1 (5 bases). The specimen was PBMCs. The CDR3 nucleotides are TGTGCCAGCAGCTTAAGGGGCTTAGAAGCTTTCTTT. Amino acid sequence: CASSLRGLEAFF.